This section outlines one TCR beta chain sequence together with its context. The CDR3 is made up of 16 amino acids. Trimming cost V 1 base and J 1 base, with 13 bases left between them. Germline-derived CDR1 and CDR2 are LNHNV and YYDKDF (reference sequence). The data belong to a study of blood T cell repertoires in COVID-19. Study-level information: PBMCs, B-cell-depleted T cells, or T cells provided the cDNA or gDNA that made up the material.

Clinical history reported by participants formed the basis on which cohorts were assigned. Original data processing: Using reference gene primer amplification, nucleated cell counts were estimated. Profiling relied on immunoSEQ multiplex PCR, and the TCRdb table lists in-frame clones only, not all of them. V, J and clone size are taken as reported in that table, and D and trimming were inferred from the DNA itself. The table lists 180,000 or so clones, over 80% of them singletons. This chain joins TRBV15 and TRBJ1-1; D might be TRBD1 (5 bases). The clonotype was recovered from a woman between 50 and 59 years old who had recovered from COVID-19. Sequencing was done on a sample of PBMCs or T cells enriched from blood (not recorded which). CDR3 protein: CATSRGSAQGNTEAFF. The CDR3 DNA follows: TGTGCCACCAGCAGAGGATCAGCGCAGGGGAACACTGAAGCTTTCTTT.